The rows below give T cell receptor beta chains drawn from one sample of a study of Ad26.COV2.S vaccination and SARS-CoV-2 variants. Assay used: immunoSEQ multiplex PCR; TCRdb lists only in-frame clones, some missing. Of around 240,000 clones detected, roughly 90% appear once; the ten largest clones hold around a tenth. The starting material was peripheral blood, obtained in a trial of Ad26.COV2.S vaccine versus placebo. The receptor source for this set is a person between 18 and 65 years old who received the Ad26.COV2.S COVID-19 vaccine or a placebo. Each CDR3 is given with its conserved first and last residue. D genes are given only for firm matches. Clone sizes are given selectively: once, few, many, or a class where the clone is expanded.

CDR3aa	CDR3nt	j_gene	v_gene	d_gene	abundance
CASSRVGVNGYTF	TGTGCCAGCAGCCGTGTGGGGGTAAATGGCTACACCTTC	TRBJ1-2	TRBV7-2	NA	NA
CASSIPRAMNTGELFF	TGTGCCAGTAGTATCCCCAGGGCGATGAACACCGGGGAGCTGTTTTTT	TRBJ2-2	TRBV19	NA	NA
CASSLVAGGAHGYTF	TGCGCCAGCAGCTTGGTGGCAGGGGGCGCCCATGGCTACACCTTC	TRBJ1-2	TRBV5-1	TRBD1	NA
CASRIPAHNEQFF	TGTGCCAGCAGGATCCCCGCGCACAATGAGCAGTTCTTC	TRBJ2-1	TRBV28	NA	once
CASSQGRGTYNEQFF	TGTGCCAGCAGCCAAGGAAGGGGTACCTACAATGAGCAGTTCTTC	TRBJ2-1	TRBV3-1/TRBV3-2	NA	NA
CASSRTANRNGYTF	TGTGCCAGCAGCCGGACAGCCAATAGGAATGGCTACACCTTC	TRBJ1-2	TRBV7-3	NA	NA
CASSSERATQYF	TGCGCCAGCAGCTCAGAAAGGGCTACCCAGTACTTC	TRBJ2-5	TRBV5-1	NA	NA
CASSARDRGSGEQYF	TGTGCCAGTAGTGCCCGGGACAGGGGGTCGGGGGAGCAGTACTTC	TRBJ2-7	TRBV19	TRBD1	NA
CASSQGEGTSGRTQYF	TGTGCCAGCAGCCAGGGTGAGGGGACCTCGGGACGGACCCAGTACTTC	TRBJ2-5	TRBV3-1/TRBV3-2	NA	NA
CASSYSLGLSNEKLFF	TGTGCCAGCAGTTACTCGTTGGGGCTGTCTAATGAAAAACTGTTTTTT	TRBJ1-4	TRBV6-5	NA	NA
CASSVGVSPLVYNEQFF	TGTGCCAGCAGCGTAGGGGTGTCCCCCTTAGTCTACAATGAGCAGTTCTTC	TRBJ2-1	TRBV9	NA	NA
CASSLLSYEQYF	TGTGCCAGCAGTCTACTCTCCTACGAGCAGTACTTC	TRBJ2-7	TRBV25-1	NA	once
CASSFLFARLLNEQYF	TGTGCCAGCAGTTTCCTCTTTGCCAGGCTCTTGAACGAGCAGTACTTC	TRBJ2-7	TRBV28	NA	NA
CASSLGRGAGTEAFF	TGTGCCAGCAGCTTAGGCCGGGGGGCAGGGACTGAAGCTTTCTTT	TRBJ1-1	TRBV13	NA	NA
CASSQLDGYEQYF	TGTGCCAGCAGCCAATTGGACGGGTACGAGCAGTACTTC	TRBJ2-7	TRBV11-2	NA	NA
CASSLWGLRSYNEQFF	TGTGCCAGCAGCTTATGGGGACTGCGCTCCTACAATGAGCAGTTCTTC	TRBJ2-1	TRBV11-2	NA	NA
CASSQGSYSGNTIYF	TGCGCCAGCAGCCAAGGCAGCTACTCTGGAAACACCATATATTTT	TRBJ1-3	TRBV4-1	NA	NA
CARSAGAGGPYEQYF	TGCGCCCGCAGCGCGGGGGCGGGGGGTCCCTACGAGCAGTACTTC	TRBJ2-7	TRBV5-1	TRBD2	NA
CASSPHAGSSYNSPLHF	TGCGCCAGCAGCCCTCATGCCGGCAGCTCCTATAATTCACCCCTCCACTTT	TRBJ1-6	TRBV4-3	NA	NA
CASSLGTTSPLHF	TGTGCCAGCAGCCTGGGGACGACTTCACCCCTCCACTTT	TRBJ1-6	TRBV11-3	NA	once
CASSRANFRGEQFF	TGTGCCAGCAGCCGCGCGAACTTCAGGGGTGAGCAGTTCTTC	TRBJ2-1	TRBV14	NA	NA
CASSSRTRRDLDTQYF	TGTGCCAGCAGCTCTCGGACTAGGAGGGACTTAGATACGCAGTATTTT	TRBJ2-3	TRBV9	TRBD2	NA
CASRPSRGAGANVLTF	TGTGCCAGCAGACCCAGTCGGGGGGCCGGGGCCAACGTCCTGACTTTC	TRBJ2-6	TRBV27	NA	NA
CASSFSLVGYGYTF	TGTGCCAGCAGTTTCTCACTCGTGGGGTATGGCTACACCTTC	TRBJ1-2	TRBV28	NA	NA
CASSLGDPSAKNIQYF	TGCGCCAGCAGCTTGGGGGATCCCTCGGCCAAAAACATTCAGTACTTC	TRBJ2-4	TRBV5-1	NA	NA
CASSHGIAGELFF	TGCGCCAGCAGCCACGGGATCGCCGGGGAGCTGTTTTTT	TRBJ2-2	TRBV4-3	NA	NA
CASKGQMNTGELFF	TGCGCCAGCAAGGGACAAATGAACACCGGGGAGCTGTTTTTT	TRBJ2-2	TRBV4-1	NA	NA
CATANPTGRGSYEQYF	TGTGCCACAGCCAATCCGACAGGGAGAGGCTCCTACGAGCAGTACTTC	TRBJ2-7	TRBV28	TRBD1	NA
CASSRQGQTRANQPQHF	TGTGCCAGCAGTCGGCAGGGACAGACGCGCGCAAATCAGCCCCAGCATTTT	TRBJ1-5	TRBV6-6	TRBD1	NA
CASSLTEGNSPLHF	TGTGCCAGCAGCTTGACCGAGGGGAATTCACCCCTCCACTTT	TRBJ1-6	TRBV9	NA	few
CASSLDPTYEQYF	TGTGCCAGCAGCTTAGATCCCACCTACGAGCAGTACTTC	TRBJ2-7	TRBV7-2	NA	NA